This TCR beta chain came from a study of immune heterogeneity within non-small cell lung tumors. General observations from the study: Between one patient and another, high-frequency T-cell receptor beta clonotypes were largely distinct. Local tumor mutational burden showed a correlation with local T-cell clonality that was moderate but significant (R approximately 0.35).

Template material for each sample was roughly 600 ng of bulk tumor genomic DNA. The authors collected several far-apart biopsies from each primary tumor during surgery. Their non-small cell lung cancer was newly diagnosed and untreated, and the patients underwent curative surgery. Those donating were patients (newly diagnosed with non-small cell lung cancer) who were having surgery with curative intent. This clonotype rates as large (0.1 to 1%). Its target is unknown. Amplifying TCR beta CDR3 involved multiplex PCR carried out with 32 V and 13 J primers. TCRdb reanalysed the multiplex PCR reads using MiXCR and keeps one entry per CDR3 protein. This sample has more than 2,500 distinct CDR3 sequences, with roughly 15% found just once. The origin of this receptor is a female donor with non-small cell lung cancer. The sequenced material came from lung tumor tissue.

The CDR3 nucleotides read TGTGCCAGCAGCTCTTTCGGATCCCATCAGCCCCAGCATTTT. Protein: CASSSFGSHQPQHF. The chain recombines TRBV7-9 with TRBJ1-5; no firm D call. Trimming stripped 4 bases from V and 5 bases from J, with 12 bases between. CDR1 and CDR2 from the germline V gene are SEHNR and FQNEAQ (reference sequence). This CDR3 comprises 14 residues.